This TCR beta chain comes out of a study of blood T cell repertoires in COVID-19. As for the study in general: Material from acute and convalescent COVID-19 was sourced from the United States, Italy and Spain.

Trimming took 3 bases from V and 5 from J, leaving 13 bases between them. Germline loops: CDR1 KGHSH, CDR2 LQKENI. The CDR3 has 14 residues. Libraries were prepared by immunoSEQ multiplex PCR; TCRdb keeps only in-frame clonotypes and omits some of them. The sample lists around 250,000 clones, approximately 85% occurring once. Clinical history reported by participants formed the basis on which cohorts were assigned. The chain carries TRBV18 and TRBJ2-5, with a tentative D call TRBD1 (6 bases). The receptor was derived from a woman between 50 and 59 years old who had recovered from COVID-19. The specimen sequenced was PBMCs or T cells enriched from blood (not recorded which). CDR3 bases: TGTGCCAGCTCACCTCTTGGACAGACGGAGACCCAGTACTTC. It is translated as CASSPLGQTETQYF.